These T cell receptor beta chains were read from a single sample in a study of PD-1 blockade in classical Hodgkin lymphoma. TCRdb's copy holds only in-frame clones and misses some; the assay was immunoSEQ multiplex PCR. The table shows around 92,000 clones, with 83% occurring only once. This sample comprised peripheral blood mononuclear cells (PBMCs), obtained before the fourth cycle of nivolumab. These receptors originate from a human donor with classical Hodgkin lymphoma. CDR3s leave out the opening cysteine and the closing phenylalanine or tryptophan. The D gene is left open where the match is weak.

TRBV7-2	TRBJ2-5	-	ASSLVTLQETQY
TRBV4-1	TRBJ2-7	-	ASSQMGDEQY
TRBV19	TRBJ2-1	TRBD2	ASRARAGRDYNEQF
TRBV6-5	TRBJ2-1	TRBD2	ASSSIAGESYNEQF
TRBV13	TRBJ2-1	TRBD2	ASSFRKLASYNEQF
TRBV5-6	TRBJ1-2	TRBD1	ASSPGGNYGYT
TRBV29-1	TRBJ1-1	-	SVVGNGDTEAF
TRBV10-1	TRBJ2-1	TRBD2	ASSEGGRGPLSQF
TRBV5-1	TRBJ1-1	-	ASSLEKRKNTEAF
TRBV5-4	TRBJ2-7	TRBD1	ASSLGSGGPYEQY
TRBV10-3	TRBJ2-7	TRBD2	AISELLAGAAEQY
TRBV7-2	TRBJ2-7	TRBD2	ASSLALAGGLLYEQY
TRBV10-3	TRBJ2-7	-	AISERGNSYEQY
TRBV5-4	TRBJ2-7	-	ASSRNTYEQY
TRBV18	TRBJ1-5	-	ASSAGISNQPQH
TRBV28	TRBJ2-1	-	ASSFWASEQF
TRBV30	TRBJ1-3	-	AWSSGGNTIY
TRBV19	TRBJ1-3	TRBD1	ASKSTGGENTIY
TRBV5-1	TRBJ1-3	-	ASSLAEGPGNTIY
TRBV28	TRBJ2-7	-	ASSRQVSEQY
TRBV4-2	TRBJ1-2	TRBD1	ASSLPGQPAGYT
TRBV6-6	TRBJ2-1	-	ASSLYNEQF
TRBV27	TRBJ2-3	-	ASSGQYSTDTQY
TRBV6-1	TRBJ2-2	TRBD2	ASSLAGGTEELF
TRBV5-4	TRBJ2-2	TRBD2	ASSGGGGLAGETGELF
TRBV9	TRBJ1-6	-	ASSVGSMINSPLH
TRBV6-5	TRBJ2-5	-	ASSPPGWETQY
TRBV5-1	TRBJ2-1	-	ASSPEGSGEARSYNEQF
TRBV28	TRBJ2-4	TRBD2	ASSFPLGGNPKNIQY
TRBV5-4	TRBJ2-1	-	ASSPFLARGNEQF
TRBV7-2	TRBJ2-7	TRBD2	ASSDPSGSSYEQY